This T cell receptor (beta chain) was observed in a study of CD8 T cells in Susac syndrome (dated by TCRdb to about 2019). Turning to the overall study: Repertoire sequencing was used to test whether CD8+ T cell activation and differentiation in Susac syndrome was antigen driven. The study compared CD8+ T cell repertoire clonality among roughly 12 healthy donors, around 14 Susac syndrome patients and fewer than 19 multiple sclerosis patients.

Peripheral blood CD8+ and CD4+ T cells from healthy donors, Susac syndrome patients and multiple sclerosis patients were profiled using high-throughput TCR beta sequencing. Treatment-naive patients with stable or active relapsing-remitting disease fulfilling revised McDonald criteria were used as multiple sclerosis controls. CD8+ TEMRA cells were enriched by FACS, while bulk CD8+ and CD4+ T cells were purified by magnetic negative isolation. Blood was collected in EDTA tubes and processed within 24 hours, with PBMCs isolated through density gradient centrifugation. PBMCs intended for TCR sequencing were cryopreserved in liquid nitrogen and were subsequently thawed in a 37 degrees C water bath. The sorted or isolated CD4+, CD8+ and CD8+ TEMRA cells reached a purity of at least 90%. CDR1 ENHRY and CDR2 SYGVKD were looked up in the germline V gene. Trimming takes 7 bases from V and 0 bases from J, and the germline ends sit 16 bases apart. There are 15 amino acids in the CDR3, from cysteine to phenylalanine inclusive. The DNA shown is the 45-base CDR3, in frame from base 1.

As to this clonotype: Its target antigen remains unknown. It has no much larger one-base neighbor in the sample; base qualities were not kept.

Beyond this particular receptor, the publication reports: The TCR sequencing and HLA analysis was acknowledged to have included a relatively small number of individuals.

RNA was extracted using the RNeasy kit, and roughly 0.45 to 1 ug of the RNA was reverse transcribed with random hexamers. The immunoSEQ multiplex PCR assay, which covers 54 Vbeta and 13 Jbeta segments, was used to amplify TCR beta CDR3 regions. Bias from PCR amplification was corrected by using a synthetic template baseline for primer optimization and for computational correction. The study's own analysis went as follows. Only productive sequences were kept, with reads annotated to V, D and J genes according to IMGT and analyzed in immunoSEQ Analyzer. Clonality was computed as one minus Shannon entropy normalized by log2 of the number of productive unique sequences. For each patient and control, public and private clones were evaluated among the 100 most prevalent clones. Clones were defined as Susac-specific when absent from the healthy and MS cohorts, from about 1,100 published viral clones and from other ImmuneACCESS disease sequences. The public reads were reprocessed in TCRdb via fastp at Q25 and MiXCR, keeping in-frame beta chains. Duplicate CDR3 protein sequences are folded into a single record with the most common DNA and genes. The authors' filters were not applied to this entry. The sample contains some 150,000 distinct CDR3 sequences, just under 95% of them found a single time. 0.21% of the sample is in the top ten clones.

The chain is made from TRBV10-3 and TRBJ2-7; TRBD1 is a weak D gene call, 5 bases matching. This sequence was found in a human donor with multiple sclerosis. Material for sequencing was CD8+ T cells from PBMCs. The CDR3 region reads CAITEGHTNSYEQYF. The bases read TGTGCCATCACCGAAGGACATACGAACTCCTACGAGCAGTACTTC.